The 29 T cell receptor beta chains given below trace back to one sample, sequenced in a study of shared clonotypes between healthy human individuals. The table came from immunoSEQ multiplex PCR; TCRdb's copy has only in-frame clones and leaves some out. This sample has roughly 2.4 million clones, with 95% found just once. Sequenced material: naive CD4+ T cells sorted from blood. Subset: CD45RA+ positively selected. The receptors stem from a man aged 18 to 30 in good health.

The gene calls are TRBV7-9 and TRBJ1-1, with D unclear. The CDR3 runs to 14 residues. Germline V CDR1 and CDR2: SEHNR, FQNEAQ (reference sequence). The germline V and J ends were trimmed by 0 bases and 6 bases, with 11 bases remaining between them. CDR3 coding DNA: TGTGCCAGCAGCTTAGCGCTGGGGTCCGCTGAAGCTTTCTTT. Translation gives CASSLALGSAEAFF.

On this clone: Additional DNA sequences in this sample encode the identical CDR3. This chain uses TRBV5-1 with TRBJ2-3, with D perhaps matching TRBD2 (5 bases). In germline, CDR1 is SGHRS, CDR2 YFSETQ. CDR3 size: 15 residues. With 0 bases removed from V and 2 bases from J, the gap between germline ends came to 10 bases. CDR3 region: CASSLGGSLTDTQYF. Written as DNA, the CDR3 is TGCGCCAGCAGCTTGGGAGGGTCCCTCACAGATACGCAGTATTTT.

This chain uses TRBV6-7 with TRBJ1-4; D gene ambiguous. TRBV6-7 is an ORF; its function is uncertain. The CDR3 loop spans 16 amino acids. Trimming shortened V by 6 bases and J by 0 bases, and 14 bases separated the two germline ends. The CDR3 here is CASSPPLLTTNEKLFF. The CDR3 DNA reads TGTGCCAGCAGCCCCCCGCTCCTGACAACTAATGAAAAACTGTTTTTT.

The chain links TRBV5-1 to TRBJ1-2; TRBD1 might be the D (5 bases). This CDR3 spans 16 amino acids. Looked up from germline, CDR1 is SGHRS and CDR2 is YFSETQ. The germline V and J ends were trimmed by 2 bases and 0 bases, with 14 bases remaining between them. DNA of the CDR3: TGCGCCAGCAGCTTACTCAGGAAGGGGTCTAACTATGGCTACACCTTC. This sequence encodes CASSLLRKGSNYGYTF.

V gene TRBV10-3 combines with J gene TRBJ2-1, with D maybe TRBD1 (5 bases). The germline gives CDR1 ENHRY, CDR2 SYGVKD. The CDR3 covers 16 residues. The germline V and J ends were trimmed by 10 bases and 7 bases, with 26 bases remaining between them. The CDR3 DNA follows: TGTGCCACCCATAGGTCGGGCAGCGCAGGGAAGAATGAGCAGTTCTTC. It translates to CATHRSGSAGKNEQFF.

As for this clone: The same CDR3 arises from other DNA sequences in this sample as well. CDR3 sequence reads: CASSFGISYNEQFF. In DNA, the CDR3 is TGCGCCAGCAGCTTCGGGATATCCTACAATGAGCAGTTCTTC. The V call is TRBV5-1, the J call TRBJ2-1; a weak D match, TRBD2 (5 bases). The germline V and J ends were trimmed by 2 bases and 1 base, with 7 bases remaining between them. Per the germline V gene, CDR1 is SGHRS and CDR2 is YFSETQ. This CDR3 is 14 amino acids long.

The chain has TRBV7-6 and TRBJ2-2, with D perhaps TRBD1 (5 bases). The germline gives CDR1 SGHVS, CDR2 FNYEAQ. The CDR3 runs 16 residues. V was clipped by 5 bases and J by 5 bases, with 18 bases between them. The CDR3 here is CASSLPGVRVTGELFF. The CDR3 DNA follows: TGTGCCAGCAGCCTACCTGGTGTCAGGGTGACCGGGGAGCTGTTTTTT.

The chain carries TRBV7-9 and TRBJ1-2, with 9 bases lining up with TRBD1. This CDR3 has 15 residues. Germline CDR1 and CDR2: SEHNR and FQNEAQ (reference sequence). With 5 bases clipped from V and 4 bases from J, the junction kept 8 bases outside the gene matches. The DNA of the CDR3 is TGTGCCAGCAGCATCAGCCGGGACAGGGTCTATGGCTACACCTTC. Amino acids: CASSISRDRVYGYTF.

Notes on this clone: The sample carries other DNA sequences with the same CDR3. The genes are TRBV4-1 and TRBJ2-5; 7 bases line up with TRBD1. The V gene end was trimmed by 3 bases and the J gene end by 2 bases; junction bases not matched to a gene: 6. Per germline, CDR1 MGHRA and CDR2 YSYEKL. CDR3 size: 15 residues. The CDR3: CASSQGDRDQETQYF. As DNA, the CDR3 is TGCGCCAGCAGCCAGGGGGACAGAGATCAAGAGACCCAGTACTTC.

The chain couples TRBV7-2 to TRBJ1-1; D is unclear. Germline V gene sequence: CDR1 SGHTA, CDR2 FQGNSA. Trimming pared 7 bases from V and 1 base from J, leaving 13 bases between. CDR3 size: 14 residues. The CDR3 DNA follows: TGTGCCAGCAAGTCCCGGCAGGCGAACACTGAAGCTTTCTTT. As protein: CASKSRQANTEAFF.

Concerning this clone itself: In the same sample, other DNA sequences code for this CDR3. V gene TRBV11-2 combines with J gene TRBJ1-1, with TRBD1 as a possible D gene (6 bases). Germline V gene lookup returns CDR1 SGHAT and CDR2 FQNNGV. There are 12 residues in the CDR3. Trimming left V 5 bases short and J 5 bases short, with 9 bases between. The DNA for the CDR3 is TGTGCCAGCAGCCAAGGGGGGACTGAAGCTTTCTTT. Translated: CASSQGGTEAFF.

V gene TRBV5-1 combines with J gene TRBJ2-7, with 7 bases matching TRBD2. The CDR3 runs to 14 residues. J was trimmed by 2 bases and V by 5 bases; bases with no gene match: 7. Looked up from germline, CDR1 is SGHRS and CDR2 is YFSETQ. The CDR3 nucleotides are TGCGCCAGCAGTGGGAGGGGCCCAGCCTACGAGCAGTACTTC. Amino acids: CASSGRGPAYEQYF.

This chain connects TRBV30 to TRBJ2-3; the D gene is possibly TRBD2 (5 bases). Trimming left V 2 bases short and J 2 bases short, with 14 bases between. The CDR3 has 15 residues. Germline-derived CDR1 and CDR2 are GTSNPN and SVGIG (reference sequence). This chain's CDR3 is CAWSRGGFPTDTQYF. CDR3 nucleotides: TGTGCCTGGAGTAGAGGAGGTTTCCCCACAGATACGCAGTATTTT.

The chain uses TRBV5-1 and TRBJ1-2; no clear D. Trimming removed 0 bases from V and 8 bases from J, with 11 bases in between. The CDR3 contains 13 residues. Per the germline V gene, CDR1 is SGHRS and CDR2 is YFSETQ. In DNA form, the CDR3 reads TGCGCCAGCAGCTTGGTACCCGATGGAGGCTACACCTTC. Translating it yields CASSLVPDGGYTF.

The J gene is TRBJ1-6, the V gene TRBV6-1; D is uncertain. V dropped 10 bases and J dropped 0 bases, with 13 bases sitting between them. Germline assignment: CDR1 MNHNS and CDR2 SASEGT. The length of the CDR3 is 15 residues. CDR3 region: CAIPGRGSYNSPLHF. For the CDR3, the DNA is TGTGCCATCCCAGGCCGGGGCTCCTATAATTCACCCCTCCACTTT.

The chain recombines TRBV10-3 with TRBJ2-2; D might be TRBD1 or TRBD2, each matching 5 bases. CDR3 length equals 16 residues. V lost 2 bases and J 4 bases, leaving 14 bases between the germline ends. In germline, CDR1 is ENHRY, CDR2 SYGVKD. This CDR3 is CAISELGAGSTGELFF. Here the CDR3 DNA reads TGTGCCATCAGTGAGCTCGGGGCAGGGTCCACCGGGGAGCTGTTTTTT.

The chain has TRBV6-5 and TRBJ1-1; the D gene is possibly TRBD1 (6 bases). Trimming stripped 5 bases from V and 1 base from J, with 14 bases between. Germline V gene sequence: CDR1 MNHEY, CDR2 SVGAGI. This CDR3 is built from 15 residues. The CDR3: CASSPTGTPNTEAFF. For the CDR3, the DNA is TGTGCCAGCAGTCCCACCGGGACACCGAACACTGAAGCTTTCTTT.

The chain recombines TRBV5-1 with TRBJ2-7, with D possibly matching TRBD1 (6 bases). Trimming stripped 4 bases from V and 6 bases from J, with 11 bases between. Germline-derived CDR1 and CDR2 are SGHRS and YFSETQ. The CDR3 loop spans 12 amino acids. CDR3 region: CASSQTGLEQYF. CDR3 bases: TGCGCCAGCAGCCAAACAGGGCTCGAGCAGTACTTC.

The chain has TRBV5-4 and TRBJ2-1, with D possibly being TRBD1 (8 bases). The germline gives CDR1 SGHNT, CDR2 YYREEE (reference sequence). The ends were cut back, 4 bases at V and 5 bases at J, with 19 bases in the middle. CDR3 size: 16 residues. The CDR3, as DNA: TGTGCCAGCAGCCTCTCGCAGGGGGCGGGGGACAATGAGCAGTTCTTC. It translates to CASSLSQGAGDNEQFF.

The chain has TRBV7-3 and TRBJ2-7; perhaps TRBD2 as D (6 bases). This CDR3 spans 13 amino acids. Germline V CDR1 and CDR2: SGHTA, FQGTGA. The ends were cut back, 5 bases at V and 4 bases at J, with 12 bases in the middle. CDR3 loop: CASSRGSGYEQYF. The CDR3, as DNA: TGTGCCAGCAGCCGGGGGTCGGGGTACGAGCAGTACTTC.

V gene TRBV10-3 combines with J gene TRBJ2-7, with TRBD2 matching over 7 bases. The germline CDR1 and CDR2 sequences are ENHRY and SYGVKD. The CDR3 has 15 residues. Losses at the gene ends were 0 bases for V and 6 bases for J; bases not matched to a gene: 8. The CDR3 region has the DNA TGTGCCATCAGTGAGTCGGGCGGGAGTCACCGCGAGCAGTACTTC. Its translation: CAISESGGSHREQYF.

The V gene is TRBV10-3, the J gene TRBJ2-3; perhaps TRBD1 as D (5 bases). The CDR3 spans 14 residues. Germline assignment: CDR1 ENHRY and CDR2 SYGVKD. The V and J ends lost 10 bases and 0 bases respectively, with 14 bases between them. CDR3 loop: CATWTNPSTDTQYF. CDR3 bases: TGTGCCACTTGGACAAACCCTAGCACAGATACGCAGTATTTT.

The rearrangement links TRBV6-1 to TRBJ1-2; possibly TRBD1 for D (6 bases). Germline V gene sequence: CDR1 MNHNS, CDR2 SASEGT. The CDR3 runs to 14 residues. The V gene lost 4 bases and the J gene lost 0 bases, with 9 bases spanning the gap. CDR3 loop: CASSVDSPNYGYTF. The CDR3 DNA follows: TGTGCCAGCAGTGTGGACAGCCCTAACTATGGCTACACCTTC.

This clone showed up just once. The CDR3 here is CASRFGGQNNSPLHF. The CDR3 DNA reads TGCGCCAGCAGATTTGGGGGACAGAATAATTCACCCCTCCACTTT. The rearrangement links TRBV5-1 to TRBJ1-6; the match to TRBD1 covers 7 bases. The CDR3 extends over 15 amino acids. Germline-derived CDR1 and CDR2 are SGHRS and YFSETQ. Trimming removed 5 bases from V and 5 bases from J; junction bases left unmatched: 7.

This sequence joins TRBV28 and TRBJ1-1; D perhaps matches TRBD1 (5 bases). CDR3 length: 14 residues. Trimming shortened V by 8 bases and J by 0 bases, and 13 bases separated the two germline ends. Germline-derived CDR1 and CDR2 are MDHEN and SYDVKM. The chain's CDR3 is CASCPGQLNTEAFF. The CDR3, as DNA: TGTGCCAGCTGTCCGGGGCAGTTGAACACTGAAGCTTTCTTT. The full variable domain, its missing parts supplied by reference TRBV28 and TRBJ1-1, is DVKVTQSSRYLVKRTGEKVFLECVQDMDHENMFWYRQDPGLGLRLIYFSYDVKMKEKGDIPEGYSVSREKKERFSLILESASTNQTSMYLCASCPGQLNTEAFFGQGTRLTVV.

The V and J genes are TRBV5-1 and TRBJ2-5; unclear D gene. Germline CDR1 SGHRS, CDR2 YFSETQ. The CDR3 has 14 amino acids. V gave up 0 bases and J gave up 4 bases, with 10 bases separating them. The CDR3 DNA is TGCGCCAGCAGCTTGGACTCGGTAGGAGAGACCCAGTACTTC. Its protein is CASSLDSVGETQYF.

This sequence joins TRBV29-1 and TRBJ1-2; 9 bases agree with TRBD1. The CDR3 has 15 amino acids. Germline CDR1 SQVTM, CDR2 ANQGSEA. Trimming at V came to 1 base and at J to 3 bases, leaving 6 bases not matched to a gene. The CDR3: CSVEGGTGRYYGYTF. CDR3 nucleotide sequence: TGCAGCGTTGAAGGAGGGACAGGGCGGTACTATGGCTACACCTTC.

This clone was detected only once. The V call is TRBV2, the J call TRBJ1-3, with a weak D call TRBD1 (5 bases). Trimming stripped 4 bases from V and 4 bases from J, with 11 bases between. The germline V gene has CDR1 SNHLY and CDR2 FYNNEI. The CDR3 sequence is 14 residues long. The CDR3 DNA reads as TGTGCCAGCAGTGGGGCAGGGATCGGAAACACCATATATTTT. Encoded protein: CASSGAGIGNTIYF.

The rearrangement links TRBV4-3 to TRBJ2-7; D gene unclear. V was cut by 3 bases and J by 3 bases, with 18 bases left in between. Germline V gene lookup returns CDR1 LGHNA and CDR2 YSLEER. The CDR3 totals 16 residues. The CDR3 reads CASSHEPFDSIYEQYF. The CDR3 coding sequence is TGCGCCAGCAGCCACGAACCCTTTGACTCTATCTACGAGCAGTACTTC.